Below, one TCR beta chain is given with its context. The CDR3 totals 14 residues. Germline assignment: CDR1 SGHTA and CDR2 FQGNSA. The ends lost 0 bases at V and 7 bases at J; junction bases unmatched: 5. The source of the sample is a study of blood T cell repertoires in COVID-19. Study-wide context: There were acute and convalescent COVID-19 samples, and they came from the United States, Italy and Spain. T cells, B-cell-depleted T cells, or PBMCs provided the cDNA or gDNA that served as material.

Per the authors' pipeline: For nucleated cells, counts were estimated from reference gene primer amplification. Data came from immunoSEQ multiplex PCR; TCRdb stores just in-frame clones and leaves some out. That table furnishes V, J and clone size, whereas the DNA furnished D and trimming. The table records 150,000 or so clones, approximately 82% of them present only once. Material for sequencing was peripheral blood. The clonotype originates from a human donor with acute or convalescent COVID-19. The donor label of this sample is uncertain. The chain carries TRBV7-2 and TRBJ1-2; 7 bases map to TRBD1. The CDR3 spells CASSLAQGQSGYTF. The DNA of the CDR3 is TGTGCCAGCAGCTTAGCACAGGGACAGTCTGGCTACACCTTC.